The T cell receptor (beta chain) under discussion was sequenced for a study of identifying expanded T cells in peripheral blood. This clone appeared a single time. The antigen remains unidentified. Here immunoSEQ multiplex PCR was the method, and the copy in TCRdb shows in-frame clones only, minus some. The data hold 70,000 to 95,000 clones, with approximately 91% observed a single time. Germline assignment: CDR1 SGHDT and CDR2 YYEEEE. With 0 bases removed from V and 2 bases from J, the gap between germline ends came to 7 bases. CDR3 length: 14 amino acids. Study-wide findings and caveats: Technical replicates showed roughly 1.2 changed clones; approximately 2 weeks about 16.4; four weeks 19. Across healthy donors, higher total template counts meant significantly greater approximately 2-week count variance.

During the collection period, no donor immune events like infections were recorded. Sequenced input: blood. V usage is TRBV5-6 and J usage is TRBJ2-3; no firm D call. The TCR originated in a person between 18 and 75 years old in good health. CDR3 amino acids: CASSLEQNTDTQYF. As DNA, the CDR3 is TGTGCCAGCAGCTTGGAGCAGAACACAGATACGCAGTATTTT.